These T cell receptor beta chains were read from a single sample in a study of blood T cell repertoires in COVID-19. The table came from immunoSEQ multiplex PCR; TCRdb's copy has only in-frame clones and leaves some out. Among more than 100,000 clones listed, roughly 89% were seen once. The specimen was peripheral blood. These receptors originate from a man aged 35 to 55 with acute or convalescent COVID-19. The CDR3 runs from the conserved cysteine through the conserved F or W. A D gene is named only where the DNA matches it firmly. Not all rows give a size; the values are once, few, many and, for expanded clones, a class.

-	TRBV6-5	-	TRBJ1-1	TGTGCCAGCAGGGTAACGACAGGCTCCACTGAAGCTTTCTTT	CASRVTTGSTEAFF
-	TRBV30	TRBD2	TRBJ2-3	TGTGCCTGGACTCTAGCGGGGGCCGTGGGGGATACGCAGTATTTT	CAWTLAGAVGDTQYF
-	TRBV4-3	TRBD2	TRBJ2-4	TGCGCCAGCAGCCAAGGCCCCGGACGGGGGGTAGCCAAAAACATTCAGTACTTC	CASSQGPGRGVAKNIQYF
-	TRBV7-3	TRBD1	TRBJ2-1	TGTGCCAGCAGCTCAAAGGACAGGGTATCGGCTGAGCAGTTCTTC	CASSSKDRVSAEQFF
-	TRBV14	TRBD1	TRBJ1-1	TGTGCCAGCAGCCAAGTAACAGGGGGATGGGGCACTGAAGCTTTCTTT	CASSQVTGGWGTEAFF
-	TRBV12-5	-	TRBJ1-5	TGTGCTAGTGGTTTGGGGACAGTTCGGGATCAGCCCCAGCATTTT	CASGLGTVRDQPQHF
-	TRBV12-3/TRBV12-4	-	TRBJ2-1	TGTGCCAGCAGTGAGGGAGTGGCAGAGTTCTTC	CASSEGVAEFF
-	TRBV5-6	TRBD2	TRBJ2-2	TGTGCCAGCAGCTTGGCCGGGAGGGCGAACACCGGGGAGCTGTTTTTT	CASSLAGRANTGELFF
-	TRBV3-1/TRBV3-2	TRBD2	TRBJ2-5	TGTGCCAGCAGCCAAGATCGCGGACTAGCGGGCCAAGAGACCCAGTACTTC	CASSQDRGLAGQETQYF
few	TRBV4-3	TRBD1	TRBJ1-1	TGCGCCAGCAGCCAAGGTGACAGGGGCACCGTTGAAGCTTTCTTT	CASSQGDRGTVEAFF
few	TRBV10-1	TRBD1	TRBJ2-5	TGCGCCAGATGGACAGGGCTGGAGACCCAGTACTTC	CARWTGLETQYF
-	TRBV25-1	TRBD2	TRBJ2-7	TGTGCCAGCGGCGCTGGGGGGAGGGCCGGCGAGCAGTACTTC	CASGAGGRAGEQYF
-	TRBV15	-	TRBJ1-1	TGTGCCACCAGCACCTTAGCGGTGGGACCTCTCCCTGAAGCTTTCTTT	CATSTLAVGPLPEAFF
-	TRBV30	-	TRBJ1-1	TGTGCCTGGAGCCCACAAAACACTGAAGCTTTCTTT	CAWSPQNTEAFF
-	TRBV4-1	TRBD1	TRBJ1-2	TGCGCCAGCAGCCAGCAAGACAGGGGGCCTGGGAGCTACACCTTC	CASSQQDRGPGSYTF
-	TRBV7-9	-	TRBJ2-1	TGTGCCAGCAGTTTAGGAATTAGCTCCTACAATGAGCAGTTCTTC	CASSLGISSYNEQFF
-	TRBV18	-	TRBJ1-2	TGTGCCAGCTCCCGGGACATTAAGCAGTATGGCTACACCTTC	CASSRDIKQYGYTF
-	TRBV7-6	-	TRBJ1-3	TGTGCCAGCAGCTTATGGGGGGGCAACGAAAACACCATATATTTT	CASSLWGGNENTIYF
-	TRBV19	-	TRBJ1-5	TGTGCCAGTAACCAGAATGGCAATCAGCCCCAGCATTTT	CASNQNGNQPQHF
-	TRBV6-2/TRBV6-3	TRBD1	TRBJ2-2	TGTGCCAGCAGTTACCCCCATTACGGCAGGGGGTTCACCGGGGAGCTGTTTTTT	CASSYPHYGRGFTGELFF
-	TRBV19	-	TRBJ1-1	TGTGCCAGTAGTAGTTTCGGGGGGTCCACTGAAGCTTTCTTT	CASSSFGGSTEAFF
-	TRBV11-2	-	TRBJ2-3	TGTGCCAGCAGCTTAATGAGGCCCGGCACAGATACGCAGTATTTT	CASSLMRPGTDTQYF
-	TRBV30	TRBD1	TRBJ1-2	TGTGCCTGGAATTTGGACAGGAGTTTTCTTCATGGCTACACCTTC	CAWNLDRSFLHGYTF
-	TRBV14	TRBD2	TRBJ2-1	TGTGCCAGCAGCCTTTTGGGACTAGCCAATGAGCAGTTCTTC	CASSLLGLANEQFF
-	TRBV6-6	TRBD2	TRBJ2-1	TGTGCCAGCAGCCAGACTAGCGGGGGGTACAATGAGCAGTTCTTC	CASSQTSGGYNEQFF
few	TRBV7-3	TRBD1	TRBJ1-1	TGTGCCAGCAGCTTAAACAGGGGGGACACTGAAGCTTTCTTT	CASSLNRGDTEAFF
-	TRBV5-1	TRBD1	TRBJ1-5	TGCGCCAGCAGCTGGGACAGGGAAAAGCAGCCCCAGCATTTT	CASSWDREKQPQHF
-	TRBV7-9	-	TRBJ1-4	TGTGCCAGCAGCTTAGGTTTCGGAGCAACTAATGAAAAACTGTTTTTT	CASSLGFGATNEKLFF
-	TRBV12-3/TRBV12-4	TRBD1	TRBJ1-2	TGTGCCAGCAGGTTAGGGCAGGGGGTCGGCTACACCTTC	CASRLGQGVGYTF
once	TRBV29-1	-	TRBJ1-2	TGCAGCGTAACGAGGGGGTTCTATGGCTACACCTTC	CSVTRGFYGYTF
few	TRBV25-1	-	TRBJ2-7	TGTGCCAGCAGCATTGCAGACGAGCAGTACTTC	CASSIADEQYF
-	TRBV5-1	TRBD1	TRBJ1-5	TGCGCCAGCAGCTTGGGGCCGACAGGGGACGGGGGTCAGCCCCAGCATTTT	CASSLGPTGDGGQPQHF
-	TRBV19	-	TRBJ1-4	TGTGCCAGTAGCCCGGCGGGGGTCGGTGAAAAACTGTTTTTT	CASSPAGVGEKLFF
-	TRBV3-1/TRBV3-2	-	TRBJ2-1	TGTGCCAGCAGCCCCGAGGAGCGGGCAGCTTACAATGAGCAGTTCTTC	CASSPEERAAYNEQFF
-	TRBV9	-	TRBJ1-6	TGTGCCAGCAGCGTTGGTTCAGGGGCACCCCTCCACTTT	CASSVGSGAPLHF
-	TRBV5-1	-	TRBJ2-2	TGCGCCAGCAGCTTGGTTGGAGTCGGAACCGGGGAGCTGTTTTTT	CASSLVGVGTGELFF
-	TRBV4-2	TRBD1	TRBJ1-2	TGTGCCAGCAGCCCGTCTGAGGAGAGGACAGGAAGGTCGAACTATGGCTACACCTTC	CASSPSEERTGRSNYGYTF
-	TRBV19	TRBD1	TRBJ1-5	TGTGCCAGTAGTGATCGGTCCTTCACAGGGGATTATCAGCCCCAGCATTTT	CASSDRSFTGDYQPQHF
-	TRBV7-9	-	TRBJ2-7	TGTGCCAGCAGCTCAGCCCAGGTATCGATCTACGAGCAGTACTTC	CASSSAQVSIYEQYF
-	TRBV6-4	-	TRBJ2-2	TGTGCCAGCAGTTCCGGGACAAACACCGGGGAGCTGTTTTTT	CASSSGTNTGELFF
-	TRBV6-5	TRBD2	TRBJ2-1	TGTGCCAGCAAACAGCGGGGGTTCTCCAATGAGCAGTTCTTC	CASKQRGFSNEQFF
-	TRBV30	-	TRBJ1-1	TGTGCCTGGAGAAGGGGAGGGCTATACGCCACTGAAGCTTTCTTT	CAWRRGGLYATEAFF
once	TRBV29-1	-	TRBJ1-5	TGCAGCGTTGTGGACAGCTACAATCAGCCCCAGCATTTT	CSVVDSYNQPQHF
-	TRBV12-3/TRBV12-4	-	TRBJ2-5	TGTGCCAGCACCGGGGAAGAGACCCAGTACTTC	CASTGEETQYF
-	TRBV13	-	TRBJ2-3	TGTGCCAGCAGCTCTGAGACAGATACGCAGTATTTT	CASSSETDTQYF
-	TRBV30	-	TRBJ1-1	TGTGCCTGGAGTGTAAGTGAGGAGGAAGCTTTCTTT	CAWSVSEEEAFF
-	TRBV15	-	TRBJ1-3	TGTGCCACCAGCAGAGATTTGAGTCACTCTGGAAACACCATATATTTT	CATSRDLSHSGNTIYF
-	TRBV25-1	-	TRBJ1-2	TGTGCCAGCAGTGAACGGGGTTGGAGCTATGGCTACACCTTC	CASSERGWSYGYTF
-	TRBV3-1/TRBV3-2	-	TRBJ2-6	TGTGCCAGCAGCCCTCGAGTGGCGGGGAGCGGGGCCAACGTCCTGACTTTC	CASSPRVAGSGANVLTF
-	TRBV7-9	TRBD1	TRBJ2-5	TGTGCCAGCAGCGCGCCGACAGGGAGCCAAGAGACCCAGTACTTC	CASSAPTGSQETQYF
-	TRBV23-1	-	TRBJ1-4	TGCGCCAGCAGTCAAGTGACAGTCGGAAATGAAAAACTGTTTTTT	CASSQVTVGNEKLFF
-	TRBV7-2	-	TRBJ1-1	TGTGCCAGCAGCTTAGAGGCCCAGGGTGCTGACACTGAAGCTTTCTTT	CASSLEAQGADTEAFF
-	TRBV30	TRBD1	TRBJ1-3	TGTGCCTGGAGCTCCACGACCGGGACAGGGGTGGGAAACACCATATATTTT	CAWSSTTGTGVGNTIYF
-	TRBV20-1	-	TRBJ1-1	TGCAGTCCCGAACGGCGGACTGAAGCTTTCTTT	CSPERRTEAFF
-	TRBV9	-	TRBJ2-2	TGTGCCAGCATGACTGGCAGGGGCACCGGGGAGCTGTTTTTT	CASMTGRGTGELFF
-	TRBV4-1	TRBD2	TRBJ2-1	TGCGCCAGCAGCCAAGTGGACATGGGACTAGTAGGGGGCAATGAGCAGTTCTTC	CASSQVDMGLVGGNEQFF
-	TRBV5-1	-	TRBJ1-1	TGCGCCAGCAGCGAGGGAGGGGAAGGCACTGAAGCTTTCTTT	CASSEGGEGTEAFF
-	TRBV4-3	TRBD1	TRBJ2-5	TGCGCCAGCAGCGCCGCAGGACAGGGACTTATGGCCCAGTACTTC	CASSAAGQGLMAQYF
-	TRBV11-1	-	TRBJ1-6	TGTGCCAGCAGCTTAGTCCGGAATTCACCCCTCCACTTT	CASSLVRNSPLHF